The 22 T cell receptor beta chains in this list originate from one sample, sequenced in a study of response to subunit inactivated influenza vaccine. Via MiXCR, TCRdb re-called the RT-PCR reads, giving one row per CDR3 protein. The repertoire holds over 150,000 distinct CDR3 sequences, with approximately 11% as singletons. The source material was CD8+ T cells sorted from PBMCs, sampled roughly 24 months after vaccination. These receptors originate from a man between 50 and 69 years old who received an inactivated influenza vaccine.

This clonotype was counted a few times. The chain links TRBV14 to TRBJ2-7, with D unclear. Trimming pared 6 bases from V and 0 bases from J, leaving 9 bases between. The germline V gene encodes CDR1 SGHDN and CDR2 FVKESK. CDR3 length: 13 amino acids. CDR3 loop: CASRGRSSYEQYF. The CDR3 DNA is TGTGCCAGCAGGGGAAGGTCCTCCTACGAGCAGTACTTC.

The table lists this clonotype with many counts. Written as DNA, the CDR3 is TGTGCCAGCAGTTTAGGGACAGTTTACAATGAGCAGTTCTTC. Protein sequence: CASSLGTVYNEQFF. The J gene is TRBJ2-1, the V gene TRBV12-3 or TRBV12-4, with D perhaps TRBD1 (6 bases). The CDR3 spans 14 residues. V was pared by 1 base and J by 4 bases, with 8 bases between.

V usage is TRBV28 and J usage is TRBJ2-7; no clear D gene. The germline V gene has CDR1 MDHEN and CDR2 SYDVKM. The CDR3 length is 14 residues. V gave up 6 bases and J gave up 2 bases, with 14 bases separating them. DNA of the CDR3: TGTGCCAGCAGATATATGGGCTCTGCCTACGAGCAGTACTTC. It specifies CASRYMGSAYEQYF.

The V call is TRBV6-5, the J call TRBJ2-3, with TRBD2 as a possible D gene (7 bases). The CDR3 consists of 16 residues. Germline V gives CDR1 MNHEY, CDR2 SVGAGI. V lost 0 bases and J 4 bases, leaving 14 bases between the germline ends. The CDR3 nucleotides are TGTGCCAGCAGTTACTCGCCGGCGGGGGCCCCAGATACGCAGTATTTT. Its translation is CASSYSPAGAPDTQYF.

The chain is built from TRBV27 and TRBJ2-5; D tentatively fits TRBD1 or TRBD2 (5 bases each). The CDR3 is 14 amino acids. Trimming left V 3 bases short and J 3 bases short, with 11 bases between. Germline V lookup: CDR1 MNHEY, CDR2 SMNVEV (reference sequence). The CDR3, as DNA: TGTGCCAGCAGTTTCTCCGGGGCTGAAGAGACCCAGTACTTC. This encodes CASSFSGAEETQYF.

The table lists this clonotype with a few counts. V and J are TRBV20-1 and TRBJ1-2; perhaps TRBD1 as D (6 bases). Germline assignment: CDR1 DFQATT and CDR2 SNEGSKA (reference sequence). This CDR3 has 15 amino acids. The ends were cut back, 2 bases at V and 3 bases at J, with 16 bases in the middle. CDR3 sequence reads: CSARSTGQNYYGYTF. Here the CDR3 DNA reads TGCAGTGCTAGATCAACCGGACAGAATTACTATGGCTACACCTTC.

This clonotype was observed a handful of times. The V call is TRBV20-1, the J call TRBJ2-3; D uncertain. Germline CDR1 reads DFQATT; CDR2 reads SNEGSKA (reference sequence). The CDR3 totals 13 residues. V lost 3 bases and J lost 4, with 11 bases in between. The CDR3 coding sequence is TGCAGTGCTAGCCCCTACGGCGCAGATACGCAGTATTTT. It encodes CSASPYGADTQYF.

The sample holds many counts of this clonotype. The gene calls are TRBV5-5 and TRBJ2-3, with D maybe TRBD1 (6 bases). The V end was cut by 4 bases, the J end by 1 base, with 10 bases between. This CDR3 spans 14 amino acids. In germline, CDR1 is SGHKS, CDR2 YYEKEE (reference sequence). The CDR3 region is CASSERTGTDTQYF. The DNA for the CDR3 is TGTGCCAGCAGCGAACGGACAGGCACAGATACGCAGTATTTT.

The V and J genes are TRBV27 and TRBJ2-7; the D is unclear. V lost 2 bases, J lost 4 bases, and 12 bases lay in between. CDR3 length equals 14 residues. The germline V gene encodes CDR1 MNHEY and CDR2 SMNVEV (reference sequence). Here the CDR3 DNA reads TGTGCCAGCAGTTTAAGATTATTTGATTACGAGCAGTACTTC. It is translated as CASSLRLFDYEQYF.

This clonotype was counted a few times. This sequence joins TRBV28 and TRBJ2-7, with D tentatively TRBD2 (5 bases). V lost 2 bases and J 0 bases, leaving 17 bases between the germline ends. The length of the CDR3 is 17 residues. Germline CDR1 reads MDHEN; CDR2 reads SYDVKM. CDR3 in amino acids: CASSLNLGMGSSYEQYF. Written as DNA, the CDR3 is TGTGCCAGCAGTTTAAACCTCGGGATGGGGAGCTCCTACGAGCAGTACTTC. Full variable domain (rest looked up from reference TRBV28 and TRBJ2-7): DVKVTQSSRYLVKRTGEKVFLECVQDMDHENMFWYRQDPGLGLRLIYFSYDVKMKEKGDIPEGYSVSREKKERFSLILESASTNQTSMYLCASSLNLGMGSSYEQYFGPGTRLTVT.

In its sample, this clonotype was seen a few times. The CDR3 spells CASTYNEHGELFF. The CDR3 coding sequence is TGTGCCAGCACCTACAATGAGCACGGGGAGCTGTTTTTT. The J gene is TRBJ2-2, the V gene TRBV7-2; no clear D. CDR3 size: 13 residues. V was shortened by 7 bases and J by 7 bases, with 13 bases between the two germline ends. CDR1 is SGHTA, CDR2 FQGNSA, per germline.

The chain combines TRBV28 with TRBJ2-7; D possibly corresponds to TRBD1 (6 bases). The V and J ends lost 6 bases and 5 bases respectively, with 23 bases between them. Germline loops: CDR1 MDHEN, CDR2 SYDVKM. This CDR3 has 16 amino acids. CDR3 nucleotides: TGTGCCAGCAGCTCCCACCTCGGACAGCCATGGGACGAGCAGTACTTC. It specifies CASSSHLGQPWDEQYF. Variable domain in full (rest from reference TRBV28 and TRBJ2-7): DVKVTQSSRYLVKRTGEKVFLECVQDMDHENMFWYRQDPGLGLRLIYFSYDVKMKEKGDIPEGYSVSREKKERFSLILESASTNQTSMYLCASSSHLGQPWDEQYFGPGTRLTVT.

The V call is TRBV7-9, the J call TRBJ2-7; a possible D gene is TRBD2 (6 bases). CDR3 length equals 16 residues. The V end lost 1 base, the J end lost 3 bases, and 16 bases lay between the germline ends. Germline V gives CDR1 SEHNR, CDR2 FQNEAQ (reference sequence). CDR3 nucleotide sequence: TGTGCCAGCAGCTTAGGGCCTGGCGGGAAGGACTACGAGCAGTACTTC. Protein sequence: CASSLGPGGKDYEQYF.

This clonotype was counted many times. The genes are TRBV29-1 and TRBJ1-1; D perhaps matches TRBD1 (5 bases). This CDR3 is 12 amino acids long. V was cut by 3 bases and J by 6 bases, with 11 bases left in between. CDR1 SQVTM and CDR2 ANQGSEA come from the germline V gene. CDR3 protein: CSVEGGSPEAFF. DNA of the CDR3: TGCAGCGTTGAGGGGGGATCCCCTGAAGCTTTCTTT.

At least ten counts were recorded for this clonotype. The gene calls are TRBV5-1 and TRBJ2-2; D is possibly TRBD1 (6 bases). Trimming pared 4 bases from V and 3 bases from J, leaving 13 bases between. This CDR3 is 15 amino acids long. Germline assignment: CDR1 SGHRS and CDR2 YFSETQ. The CDR3 DNA is TGCGCCAGCAGCCCCTGGACAGAACACACCGGGGAGCTGTTTTTT. Amino acid sequence: CASSPWTEHTGELFF.

The chain is built from TRBV7-9 and TRBJ2-5; D possibly matches TRBD1 or TRBD2 (5 bases each). V was trimmed by 5 bases and J by 5 bases, leaving 18 bases between them. This CDR3 comprises 15 residues. From germline, CDR1 is SEHNR and CDR2 FQNEAQ (reference sequence). The CDR3 is CASSGPGRNGETQYF. The CDR3, as DNA: TGTGCCAGCAGCGGACCGGGACGGAACGGGGAGACCCAGTACTTC. Looking up the rest from reference TRBV7-9 and TRBJ2-5 gives the full variable domain: DTGVSQNPRHKITKRGQNVTFRCDPISEHNRLYWYRQTLGQGPEFLTYFQNEAQLEKSRLLSDRFSAERPKGSFSTLEIQRTEQGDSAMYLCASSGPGRNGETQYFGPGTRLLVL.

The chain has TRBV5-6 and TRBJ2-7; TRBD2 aligns across 7 bases. Germline CDR1 is SGHDT and CDR2 is YYEEEE. The V gene end was trimmed by 4 bases and the J gene end by 6 bases; junction bases not matched to a gene: 7. This CDR3 has 13 residues. The DNA of the CDR3 is TGTGCCAGCAGCCCCGGACTAGTCTGCGAGCAGTACTTC. Translation gives CASSPGLVCEQYF.

This clonotype was picked up a small number of times. V is TRBV3-1 and J is TRBJ2-7; TRBD2 matches at 9 bases. Germline V lookup: CDR1 LGHDT, CDR2 YNNKEL (reference sequence). CDR3 length: 15 residues. V lost 1 base, J lost 2 bases, and 3 bases stayed unmatched. The CDR3 protein is CASSQALAGTYEQYF. For the CDR3, the DNA is TGTGCCAGCAGCCAAGCTCTAGCGGGGACCTACGAGCAGTACTTC.

There are many counts of this clonotype. The V and J genes are TRBV2 and TRBJ2-7; TRBD1 might be the D (6 bases). Germline V gene lookup returns CDR1 SNHLY and CDR2 FYNNEI. V dropped 8 bases and J dropped 2 bases, with 19 bases sitting between them. The CDR3 consists of 15 residues. The CDR3 DNA follows: TGTGCCAGCGCTCACCGGGACATCCGGCCCTACGAGCAGTACTTC. It specifies CASAHRDIRPYEQYF.

This sequence joins TRBV5-1 and TRBJ2-3; D perhaps matches TRBD1 (8 bases). V lost 1 base, J lost 2 bases, and 17 bases lay in between. Per the germline V gene, CDR1 is SGHRS and CDR2 is YFSETQ. The CDR3 loop spans 17 amino acids. The CDR3 nucleotides read TGCGCCAGCAGCTTGAGGGGAGGGACAGGATACACAGATACGCAGTATTTT. It specifies CASSLRGGTGYTDTQYF.

This clonotype was counted a few times. J is TRBJ2-7 and V is TRBV24-1; D unresolved. Trimming took 0 bases from V and 7 from J, leaving 6 bases between them. The CDR3 is 12 amino acids. CDR1 KGHDR and CDR2 SFDVKD come from the germline V gene. CDR3 nucleotide sequence: TGTGCCACCAGTGATTTGGGCTGGGAGCAGTACTTC. As protein: CATSDLGWEQYF.

The genes are TRBV5-1 and TRBJ1-2; D unclear. Trimming removed 1 base at V and 4 bases at J, with 8 bases between. Germline V gene sequence: CDR1 SGHRS, CDR2 YFSETQ. The CDR3 extends over 13 amino acids. CDR3: CASSLQGLYGYTF. As DNA, the CDR3 is TGCGCCAGCAGCTTGCAAGGGCTCTATGGCTACACCTTC.